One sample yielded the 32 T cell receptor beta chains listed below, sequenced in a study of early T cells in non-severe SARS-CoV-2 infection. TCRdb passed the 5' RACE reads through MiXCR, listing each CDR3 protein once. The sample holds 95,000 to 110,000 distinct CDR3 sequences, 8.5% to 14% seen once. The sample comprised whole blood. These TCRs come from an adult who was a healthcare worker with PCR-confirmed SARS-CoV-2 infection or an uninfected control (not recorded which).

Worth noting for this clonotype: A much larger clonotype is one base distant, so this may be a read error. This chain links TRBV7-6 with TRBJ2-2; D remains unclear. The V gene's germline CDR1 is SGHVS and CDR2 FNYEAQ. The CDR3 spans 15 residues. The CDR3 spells CGSSSYDRDTGELFF. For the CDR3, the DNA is TGTGGCAGCAGCTCCTACGACCGAGACACCGGGGAGCTGTTTTTT.

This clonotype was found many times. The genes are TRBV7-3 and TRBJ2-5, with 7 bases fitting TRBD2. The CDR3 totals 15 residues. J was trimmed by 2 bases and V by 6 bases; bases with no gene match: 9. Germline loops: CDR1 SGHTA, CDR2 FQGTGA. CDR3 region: CASSNTGGGQETQYF. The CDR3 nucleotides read TGTGCCAGCAGTAATACGGGGGGTGGTCAAGAGACCCAGTACTTC.

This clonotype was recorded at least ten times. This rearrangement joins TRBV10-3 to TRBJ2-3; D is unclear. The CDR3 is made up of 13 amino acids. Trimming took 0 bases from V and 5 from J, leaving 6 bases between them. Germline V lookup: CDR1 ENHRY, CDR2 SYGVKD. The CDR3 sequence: CAISESVGDTQYF. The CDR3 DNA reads TGTGCCATCAGTGAGTCCGTGGGAGATACGCAGTATTTT.

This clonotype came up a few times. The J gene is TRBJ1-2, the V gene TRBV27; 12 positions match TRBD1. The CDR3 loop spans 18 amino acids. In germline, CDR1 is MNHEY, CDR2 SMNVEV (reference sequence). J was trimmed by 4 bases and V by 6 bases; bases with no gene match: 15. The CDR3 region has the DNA TGTGCCAGCAGACGTAACGGGGACAGGGGGCGGTCTGGCTATGGCTACACCTTC. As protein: CASRRNGDRGRSGYGYTF.

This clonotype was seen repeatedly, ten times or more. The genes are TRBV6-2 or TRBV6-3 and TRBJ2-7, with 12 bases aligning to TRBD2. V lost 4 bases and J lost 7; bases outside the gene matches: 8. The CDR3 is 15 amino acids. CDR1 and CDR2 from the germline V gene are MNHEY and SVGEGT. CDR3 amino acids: CASSLTTSGSQEQYF. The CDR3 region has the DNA TGTGCCAGCAGTTTGACGACTAGCGGGAGTCAGGAGCAGTACTTC.

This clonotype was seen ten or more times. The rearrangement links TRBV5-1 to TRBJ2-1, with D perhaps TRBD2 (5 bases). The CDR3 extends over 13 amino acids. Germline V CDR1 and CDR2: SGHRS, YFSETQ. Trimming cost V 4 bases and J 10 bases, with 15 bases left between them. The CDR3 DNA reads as TGCGCCAGCAGCCGGTCGACGGACTGGGAGCAGTTCTTC. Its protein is CASSRSTDWEQFF.

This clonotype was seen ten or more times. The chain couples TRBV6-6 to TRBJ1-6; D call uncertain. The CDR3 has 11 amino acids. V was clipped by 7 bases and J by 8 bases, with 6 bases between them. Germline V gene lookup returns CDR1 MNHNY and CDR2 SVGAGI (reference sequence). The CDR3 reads CASTRDSPLHF. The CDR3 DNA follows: TGTGCCAGCACACGTGATTCACCCCTCCACTTT.

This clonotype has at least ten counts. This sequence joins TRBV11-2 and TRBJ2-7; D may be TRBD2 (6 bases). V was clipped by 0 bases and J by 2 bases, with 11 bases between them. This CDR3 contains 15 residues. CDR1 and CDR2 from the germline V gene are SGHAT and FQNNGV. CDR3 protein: CASSLDPGGTYEQYF. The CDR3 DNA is TGTGCCAGCAGCTTAGATCCTGGAGGGACCTACGAGCAGTACTTC.

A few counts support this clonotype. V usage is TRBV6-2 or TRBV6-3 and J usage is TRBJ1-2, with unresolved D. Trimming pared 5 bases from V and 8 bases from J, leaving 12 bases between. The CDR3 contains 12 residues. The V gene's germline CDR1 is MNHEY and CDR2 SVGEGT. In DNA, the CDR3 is TGTGCCAGCAGTGATCGGGCTGGGGGCTACACCTTC. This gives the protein CASSDRAGGYTF.

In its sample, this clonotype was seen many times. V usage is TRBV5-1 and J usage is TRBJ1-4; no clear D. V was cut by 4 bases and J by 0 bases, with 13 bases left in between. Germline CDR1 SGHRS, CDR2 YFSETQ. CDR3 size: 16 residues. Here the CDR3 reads CASSRSSSSTNEKLFF. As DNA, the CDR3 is TGCGCCAGCAGCCGCAGTTCCAGCTCAACTAATGAAAAACTGTTTTTT.

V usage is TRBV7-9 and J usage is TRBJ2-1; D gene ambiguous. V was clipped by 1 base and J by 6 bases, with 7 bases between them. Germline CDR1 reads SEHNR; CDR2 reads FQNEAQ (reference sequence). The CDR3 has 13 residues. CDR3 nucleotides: TGTGCCAGCAGCTTAGAACTACTCAATGAGCAGTTCTTC. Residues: CASSLELLNEQFF. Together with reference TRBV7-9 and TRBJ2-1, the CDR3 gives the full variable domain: DTGVSQNPRHKITKRGQNVTFRCDPISEHNRLYWYRQTLGQGPEFLTYFQNEAQLEKSRLLSDRFSAERPKGSFSTLEIQRTEQGDSAMYLCASSLELLNEQFFGPGTRLTVL.

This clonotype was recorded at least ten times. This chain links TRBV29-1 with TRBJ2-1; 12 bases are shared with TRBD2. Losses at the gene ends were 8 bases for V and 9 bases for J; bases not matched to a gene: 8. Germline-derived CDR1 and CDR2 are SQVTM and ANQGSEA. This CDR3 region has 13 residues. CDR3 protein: CSHGLAGTSEQFF. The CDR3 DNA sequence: TGCAGCCACGGACTAGCGGGAACGAGTGAGCAGTTCTTC.

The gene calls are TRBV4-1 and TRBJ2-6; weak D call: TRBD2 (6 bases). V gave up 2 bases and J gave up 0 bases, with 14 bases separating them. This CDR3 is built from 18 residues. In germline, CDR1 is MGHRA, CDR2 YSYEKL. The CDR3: CASSQMGLPSSGANVLTF. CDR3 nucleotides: TGCGCCAGCAGCCAAATGGGACTTCCCAGCTCTGGGGCCAACGTCCTGACTTTC.

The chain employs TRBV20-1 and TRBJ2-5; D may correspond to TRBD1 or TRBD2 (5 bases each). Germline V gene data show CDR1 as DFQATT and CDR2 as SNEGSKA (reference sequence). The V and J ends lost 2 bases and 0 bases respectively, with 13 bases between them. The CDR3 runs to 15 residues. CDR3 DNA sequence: TGCAGTGCTAGATGGGGACGAAGGTACCAAGAGACCCAGTACTTC. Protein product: CSARWGRRYQETQYF.

The CDR3 sequence: CASSLLTSGQETQYF. The CDR3 nucleotides are TGTGCCAGCAGTTTGCTGACTAGCGGCCAAGAGACCCAGTACTTC. The chain combines TRBV28 with TRBJ2-5, with 9 nucleotides matching TRBD2. V was pared by 3 bases and J by 1 base, with 3 bases of the junction left unmatched. CDR3 size: 15 residues. CDR1 and CDR2 (germline): MDHEN, SYDVKM.

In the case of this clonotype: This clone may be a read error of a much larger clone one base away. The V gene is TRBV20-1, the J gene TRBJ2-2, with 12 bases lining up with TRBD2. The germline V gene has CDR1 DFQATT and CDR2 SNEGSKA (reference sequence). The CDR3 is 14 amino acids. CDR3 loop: CSAATSGSTEELFF. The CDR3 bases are TGCAGTGCTGCGACTAGCGGGAGCACCGAGGAGCTGTTTTTT.

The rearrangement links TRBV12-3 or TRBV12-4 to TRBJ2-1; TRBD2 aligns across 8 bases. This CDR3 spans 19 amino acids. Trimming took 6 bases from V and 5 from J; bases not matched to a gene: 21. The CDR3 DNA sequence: TGTGCCAGCAGCGACACCAAAATCGGATCGGGAGGGGAGGACAATGAGCAGTTCTTC. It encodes CASSDTKIGSGGEDNEQFF.

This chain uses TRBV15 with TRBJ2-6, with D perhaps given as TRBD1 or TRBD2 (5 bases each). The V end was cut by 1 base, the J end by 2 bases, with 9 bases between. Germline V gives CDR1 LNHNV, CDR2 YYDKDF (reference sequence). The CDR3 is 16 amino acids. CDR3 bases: TGTGCCACCAGCAGAGTCCAGGGAGCTGGGGCCAACGTCCTGACTTTC. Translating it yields CATSRVQGAGANVLTF.

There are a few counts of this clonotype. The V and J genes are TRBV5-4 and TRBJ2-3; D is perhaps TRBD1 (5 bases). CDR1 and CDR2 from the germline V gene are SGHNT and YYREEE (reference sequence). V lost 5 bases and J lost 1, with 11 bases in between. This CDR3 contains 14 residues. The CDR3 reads CASSRQGGTDTQYF. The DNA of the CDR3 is TGTGCCAGCAGTCGACAAGGGGGCACAGATACGCAGTATTTT.

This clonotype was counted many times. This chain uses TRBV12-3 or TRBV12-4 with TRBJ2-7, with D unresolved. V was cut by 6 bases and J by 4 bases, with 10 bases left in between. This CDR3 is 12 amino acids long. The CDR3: CASSPSVYEQYF. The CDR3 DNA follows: TGTGCCAGCAGCCCTTCGGTTTACGAGCAGTACTTC.

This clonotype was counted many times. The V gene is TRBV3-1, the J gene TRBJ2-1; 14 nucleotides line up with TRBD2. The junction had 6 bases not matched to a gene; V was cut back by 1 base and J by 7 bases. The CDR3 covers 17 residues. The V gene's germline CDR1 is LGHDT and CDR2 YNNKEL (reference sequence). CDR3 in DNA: TGTGCCAGCAGCCAAGGGACGGGGACTAGCGGGAGAAATGAGCAGTTCTTC. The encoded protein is CASSQGTGTSGRNEQFF.

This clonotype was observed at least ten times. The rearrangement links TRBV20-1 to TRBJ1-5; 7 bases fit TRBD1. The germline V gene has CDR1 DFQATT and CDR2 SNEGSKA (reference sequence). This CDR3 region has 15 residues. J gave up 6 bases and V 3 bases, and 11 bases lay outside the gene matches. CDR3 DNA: TGCAGTGCTAGTAGCCGCAGACAGGGAGGTCAGCCCCAGCATTTT. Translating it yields CSASSRRQGGQPQHF.

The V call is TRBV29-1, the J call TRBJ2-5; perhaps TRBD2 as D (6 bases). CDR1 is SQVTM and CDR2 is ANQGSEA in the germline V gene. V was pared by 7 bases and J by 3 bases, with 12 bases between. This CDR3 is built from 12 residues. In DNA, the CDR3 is TGCAGCGCCCTGGGAGGAGAAGAGACCCAGTACTTC. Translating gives CSALGGEETQYF.

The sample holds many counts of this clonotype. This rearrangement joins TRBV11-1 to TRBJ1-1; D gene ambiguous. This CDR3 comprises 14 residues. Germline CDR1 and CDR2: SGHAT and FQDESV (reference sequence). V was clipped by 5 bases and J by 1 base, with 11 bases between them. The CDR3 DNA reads TGTGCCAGCAGCGATCGGACGAGGAACACTGAAGCTTTCTTT. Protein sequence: CASSDRTRNTEAFF. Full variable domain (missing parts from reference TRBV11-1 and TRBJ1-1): EAEVAQSPRYKITEKSQAVAFWCDPISGHATLYWYRQILGQGPELLVQFQDESVVDDSQLPKDRFSAERLKGVDSTLKIQPAELGDSAMYLCASSDRTRNTEAFFGQGTRLTVV.

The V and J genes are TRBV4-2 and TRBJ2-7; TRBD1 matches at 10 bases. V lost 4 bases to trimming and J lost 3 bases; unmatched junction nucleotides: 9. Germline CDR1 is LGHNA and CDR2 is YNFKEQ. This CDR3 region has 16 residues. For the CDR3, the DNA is TGTGCCAGCAGCCTGAAACCCGGGACAGGGGACTACGAGCAGTACTTC. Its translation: CASSLKPGTGDYEQYF.

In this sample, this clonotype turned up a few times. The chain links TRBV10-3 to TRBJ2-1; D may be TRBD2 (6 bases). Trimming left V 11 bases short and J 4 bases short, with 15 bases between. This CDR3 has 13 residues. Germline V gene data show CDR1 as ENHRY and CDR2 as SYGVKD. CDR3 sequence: CASGAGTYNEQFF. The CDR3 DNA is TGTGCCTCCGGGGCAGGGACTTACAATGAGCAGTTCTTC.

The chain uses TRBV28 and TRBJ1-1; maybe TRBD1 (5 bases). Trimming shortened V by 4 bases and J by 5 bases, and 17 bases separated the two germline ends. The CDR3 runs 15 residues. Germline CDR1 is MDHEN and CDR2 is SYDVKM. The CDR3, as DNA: TGTGCCAGCAGTTCTTCTATACAGGTGCGGACTGAAGCTTTCTTT. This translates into CASSSSIQVRTEAFF.

The CDR3: CASSGIRDSRPFSYEQYF. CDR3 nucleotides: TGTGCCAGCAGTGGGATCCGGGACAGTCGTCCCTTCTCCTACGAGCAGTACTTC. The chain carries TRBV6-1 and TRBJ2-7; TRBD1 matches at 7 bases. V gave up 4 bases and J gave up 0 bases; unmatched junction bases: 15. Germline CDR1 is MNHNS and CDR2 is SASEGT. This CDR3 has 18 amino acids.

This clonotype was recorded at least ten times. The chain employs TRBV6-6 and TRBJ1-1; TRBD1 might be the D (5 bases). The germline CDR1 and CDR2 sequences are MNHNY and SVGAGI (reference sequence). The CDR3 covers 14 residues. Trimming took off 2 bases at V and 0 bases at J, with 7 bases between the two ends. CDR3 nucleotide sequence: TGTGCCAGCAGTTACCAAGGGGTGAACACTGAAGCTTTCTTT. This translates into CASSYQGVNTEAFF.

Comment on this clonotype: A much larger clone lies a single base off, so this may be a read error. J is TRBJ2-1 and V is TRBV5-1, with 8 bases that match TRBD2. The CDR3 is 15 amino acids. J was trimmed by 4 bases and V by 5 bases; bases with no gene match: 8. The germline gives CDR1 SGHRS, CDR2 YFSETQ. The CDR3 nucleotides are TGCGCCAGCAGGCTGAGCGGGAGTACGTACAATGAGCAGTTCTTC. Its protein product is CASRLSGSTYNEQFF.

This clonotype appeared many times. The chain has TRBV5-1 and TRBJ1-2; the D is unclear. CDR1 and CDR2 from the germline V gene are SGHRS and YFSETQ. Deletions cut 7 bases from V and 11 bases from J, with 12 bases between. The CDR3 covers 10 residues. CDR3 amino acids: CASHSRKYTF. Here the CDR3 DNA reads TGCGCCAGCCACAGCCGGAAGTACACCTTC.

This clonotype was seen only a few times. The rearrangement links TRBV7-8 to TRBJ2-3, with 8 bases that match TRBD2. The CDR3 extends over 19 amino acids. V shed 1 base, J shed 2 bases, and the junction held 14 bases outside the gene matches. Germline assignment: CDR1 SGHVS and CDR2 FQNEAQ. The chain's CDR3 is CASSLGVAAGVVVTDTQYF. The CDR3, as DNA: TGTGCCAGCAGCTTAGGGGTCGCAGCGGGAGTTGTTGTCACAGATACGCAGTATTTT.